A selection of T cell receptor beta chains follows, all from one sample in a study of OX40 agonist ivuxolimab in advanced cancers. Here immunoSEQ multiplex PCR was the method, and the copy in TCRdb shows in-frame clones only, minus some. The sample contains about 43,000 clones, roughly 80% of which appear only once. Source: CD4+ or CD8+ T cells sorted from blood, taken in a trial of the OX40 agonist ivuxolimab. These receptors came from an adult with an advanced solid tumor such as melanoma, head and neck, liver or kidney cancer. Each CDR3 is given with its conserved first and last residue. D genes are given only for firm matches. Expanded clones are given a class, and other clones once, few, many or no size at all.

abundance: few
j_gene: TRBJ1-5
d_gene: .
v_gene: TRBV7-2
CDR3nt: TGTGCCAGCAGCTTTGGAGGGCGGCAGCCCCAGCATTTT
CDR3aa: CASSFGGRQPQHF

abundance: .
j_gene: TRBJ1-2
d_gene: .
v_gene: TRBV9
CDR3nt: TGTGCCAGCAGCTTGGCAGGAGGCTATGGCTACACCTTC
CDR3aa: CASSLAGGYGYTF

abundance: .
j_gene: TRBJ1-6
d_gene: .
v_gene: TRBV2
CDR3nt: TGTGCCAGCAGTGGGGAGGGAATTGGGGTTAGCACCAATTCACCCCTCCACTTT
CDR3aa: CASSGEGIGVSTNSPLHF

abundance: .
j_gene: TRBJ1-2
d_gene: .
v_gene: TRBV30
CDR3nt: TGTGCCTGGAGTGTATCGGGGACACTCTATGGCTACACCTTC
CDR3aa: CAWSVSGTLYGYTF

abundance: .
j_gene: TRBJ1-3
d_gene: .
v_gene: TRBV30
CDR3nt: TGTGCCTGGAGTGTGACTTCTGGAAACACCATATATTTT
CDR3aa: CAWSVTSGNTIYF

abundance: once
j_gene: TRBJ2-3
d_gene: .
v_gene: TRBV6-1
CDR3nt: TGTGCCAGCAGTGCGGGGTCGAACACAGATACGCAGTATTTT
CDR3aa: CASSAGSNTDTQYF

abundance: .
j_gene: TRBJ2-5
d_gene: .
v_gene: TRBV29-1
CDR3nt: TGCAGCTGTCTCCCCGTGAGGCGGGAGACCCAGTACTTC
CDR3aa: CSCLPVRRETQYF

abundance: .
j_gene: TRBJ2-1
d_gene: .
v_gene: TRBV10-3
CDR3nt: TGTGCCATCAGTGAGGCGGGGGCAAGGCCCTACAATGAGCAGTTCTTC
CDR3aa: CAISEAGARPYNEQFF

abundance: .
j_gene: TRBJ2-5
d_gene: TRBD2
v_gene: TRBV7-2
CDR3nt: TGTGCCAGCAGCTCATCCTTTGGGAGGGTGACCCAGTACTTC
CDR3aa: CASSSSFGRVTQYF

abundance: .
j_gene: TRBJ1-1
d_gene: .
v_gene: TRBV5-1
CDR3nt: TGCGCCAGCAGCTTGGTCCCCCAGGGGAACACTGAAGCTTTCTTT
CDR3aa: CASSLVPQGNTEAFF

abundance: .
j_gene: TRBJ1-3
d_gene: .
v_gene: TRBV7-2
CDR3nt: TGTGCCAGCAGCTTAACCAGGACTGGAAACACCATATATTTT
CDR3aa: CASSLTRTGNTIYF

abundance: .
j_gene: TRBJ1-4
d_gene: TRBD1
v_gene: TRBV2
CDR3nt: TGTGCCAGCGGGGACAGGAGGAGTGAAAAACTGTTTTTT
CDR3aa: CASGDRRSEKLFF

abundance: .
j_gene: TRBJ2-2
d_gene: .
v_gene: TRBV5-5
CDR3nt: TGTGCCAGCAGCTCTCAAAGACAAACCGACACCGGGGAGCTGTTTTTT
CDR3aa: CASSSQRQTDTGELFF

abundance: .
j_gene: TRBJ2-7
d_gene: .
v_gene: TRBV7-8
CDR3nt: TGTGCCAGCAGCTTAACGAGCTACGAGCAGTACTTC
CDR3aa: CASSLTSYEQYF

abundance: .
j_gene: TRBJ2-4
d_gene: TRBD1
v_gene: TRBV7-2
CDR3nt: TGTGCCAGCAGCGTCCAGGGGGTAGCAGCCAAAAACATTCAGTACTTC
CDR3aa: CASSVQGVAAKNIQYF

abundance: .
j_gene: TRBJ2-3
d_gene: TRBD2
v_gene: TRBV4-2
CDR3nt: TGTGCCAGCAGCCAAGCTCACCCGGGAGGTAGCACAGATACGCAGTATTTT
CDR3aa: CASSQAHPGGSTDTQYF